This T cell receptor beta chain was profiled in a study of PD-1 blockade in classical Hodgkin lymphoma. The study, taken as a whole, reports: Possible causes of repertoire differences, disease activity or prior therapy, remain undefined. Baseline diversity in complete responders resembled that of newly diagnosed patients. It was CD4+ TCR diversity, not CD8+, that rose significantly by C4D1.

Germline V lookup: CDR1 SGHVS, CDR2 FQNEAQ. Trimming removed 5 bases from V and 2 bases from J; junction bases left unmatched: 6. The CDR3 extends over 16 amino acids. All the patients suffered relapse after autologous stem cell transplantation, and brentuximab vedotin exposure differed. This clone has just a few counts. Its antigen is not identified. The data were produced by immunoSEQ multiplex PCR, yet TCRdb's version contains in-frame clones alone and is incomplete. The repertoire has about 110,000 clones, nearly 90% of them found once; the top ten carry roughly 21%. This chain uses TRBV7-8 with TRBJ2-6; 7 bases line up with TRBD2. The receptor's source is a human donor with classical Hodgkin lymphoma. The starting material was peripheral blood mononuclear cells (PBMCs), obtained before the second cycle of nivolumab. In DNA form, the CDR3 reads TGTGCCAGCAGCCGAGCGCGGGGGACTGGGGCCAACGTCCTGACTTTC. It encodes CASSRARGTGANVLTF.